These T cell receptor beta chains were read from a single sample in a study of shared clonotypes between healthy human individuals. Produced via immunoSEQ multiplex PCR; TCRdb's table is partial and in-frame only. The sample carries roughly 2,300,000 clones, roughly 92% recorded once. Sequencing was performed on naive CD4+ T cells from PBMCs. The receptors originated from a man aged 18 to 30 in good health. Some clones in this sample may be carry-over from other donors' samples. Both conserved end residues are part of each CDR3. The D gene is left open where the match is weak. Clone size is stated in some rows and not others, as once, few, many or a class when expanded.

NA,TRBJ1-1,TRBV6-6,14,NA,TGTGCCAGCAGTTACCCCCCGGACGACACTGAAGCTTTCTTT,CASSYPPDDTEAFF
TRBD1,TRBJ1-2,TRBV7-8,14,once,TGTGCCAGCAGCTTTATAAGGGGGCCGAGTGGCTACACCTTC,CASSFIRGPSGYTF
NA,TRBJ1-5,TRBV19,16,NA,TGTGCCAGTAGTAGACAGCCTTTTGGTAGCAATCAGCCCCAGCATTTT,CASSRQPFGSNQPQHF
NA,TRBJ2-7,TRBV28,13,NA,TGTGCCAGCACCCAAGGAGTGGATACTGCCAACAGTTTC,CASTQGVDTANSF
NA,TRBJ2-7,TRBV10-3,16,NA,TGTGCCATCAGTGATCCCCCCGGGACTCCGACCTACGAGCAGTACTTC,CAISDPPGTPTYEQYF
TRBD2,TRBJ2-5,TRBV5-1,14,NA,TGCGCCAGCACCTTGGCGGGGGTTTCAGAGACCCAGTACTTC,CASTLAGVSETQYF
NA,TRBJ1-3,TRBV9,14,NA,TGTGCCAGCAGCGTCGAGGGGCACGGAAACACCATATATTTT,CASSVEGHGNTIYF
TRBD2,TRBJ2-5,TRBV7-9,17,NA,TGTGCCAGCAGCTCCTTTGTAGCGGGAGGGGTGGGAGAGACCCAGTACTTC,CASSSFVAGGVGETQYF
TRBD1,TRBJ1-1,TRBV5-8,14,once,TGTGCCAGCAGCTTGGGGGACAGGGGTACTGAAGCTTTCTTT,CASSLGDRGTEAFF
TRBD1,TRBJ1-6,TRBV4-1,17,NA,TGCGCCAGCAGCCAAGAGATAGACAGGGGCTGGAATTCACCCCTCCACTTT,CASSQEIDRGWNSPLHF
TRBD1,TRBJ2-7,TRBV9,16,NA,TGTGCCAGCAGCCCTCATGTATGGGACAGACCCGACGAGCAGTACTTC,CASSPHVWDRPDEQYF
NA,TRBJ1-1,TRBV28,12,NA,TGTGCCAGCAGTTTCGGACGGAGTCAAGCTTTCTTT,CASSFGRSQAFF
NA,TRBJ2-5,TRBV2,16,NA,TGTGCCAGCAGGGGGGTCGGGGTGAACCTTCTGGAGACCCAGTACTTC,CASRGVGVNLLETQYF
NA,TRBJ1-2,TRBV28,14,NA,TGTGCCAGCAGTTTCGGTGTCGAAGCAGGTGGCTACACCTTC,CASSFGVEAGGYTF
TRBD1,TRBJ2-2,TRBV7-3,16,once,TGTGCCAGCAGCTCTCGGACAGGGACGAACACCGGGGAGCTGTTTTTT,CASSSRTGTNTGELFF
TRBD1,TRBJ1-5,TRBV5-5,16,NA,TGTGCCAGCAGCTGGGACAGCCGCCCAAGGTGGCAGCCCCAGCATTTT,CASSWDSRPRWQPQHF
NA,TRBJ2-7,TRBV19,14,NA,TGTGCCAGTAACGAGGGGTGGAGCTCCTACGAGCAGTACTTC,CASNEGWSSYEQYF
NA,TRBJ2-1,TRBV11-3,14,NA,TGTGCCAGCAGCTTCTCCCGGGACACTACTGAGCAGTTCTTC,CASSFSRDTTEQFF
TRBD2,TRBJ2-3,TRBV9,16,NA,TGTGCCAGCAGCGTTGGGACTAGCGGGTACACAGATACGCAGTATTTT,CASSVGTSGYTDTQYF
TRBD2,TRBJ2-3,TRBV2,18,NA,TGTGCCAGCAGCGGACTAGCGACCACCCTTAGCGGATCAAATACGCAGTATTTT,CASSGLATTLSGSNTQYF
NA,TRBJ2-4,TRBV5-1,12,NA,TGCGCCAGCAGCTTGGATGGAAACATTCAGTACTTC,CASSLDGNIQYF
NA,TRBJ2-1,TRBV19,16,NA,TGTGCCAGTAGCGGAGGGGCCAGAACATCCTACAATGAGCAGTTCTTC,CASSGGARTSYNEQFF
NA,TRBJ1-2,TRBV15,15,NA,TGTGCCACCAGCAGAGGGGGGGGATCTAACTATGGCTACACCTTC,CATSRGGGSNYGYTF
NA,TRBJ2-2,TRBV7-3,14,few,TGTGCCAGCAGCTTAGAGTCGTACACCGGGGAGCTGTTTTTT,CASSLESYTGELFF
NA,TRBJ1-1,TRBV12-5,13,NA,TGTGCTAGTGGGTCAGTGGACAGCCTTGAAGCTTTCTTT,CASGSVDSLEAFF
NA,TRBJ2-7,TRBV28,12,NA,TGTGCCAGCAGTTTAACGGGGAAGGTGCAGTACTTC,CASSLTGKVQYF
NA,TRBJ2-1,TRBV28,14,NA,TGTGCCAGCAGTTCGTACAGGGACATGGATGAGCAGTTCTTC,CASSSYRDMDEQFF
NA,TRBJ2-7,TRBV29-1,12,once,TGCAGCGGACTGGGGGTTTTAGACGAGCAGTACTTC,CSGLGVLDEQYF
NA,TRBJ2-5,TRBV5-5,12,NA,TGTGCCAGCAGCCGACCGGCAGAGACCCAGTACTTC,CASSRPAETQYF
NA,TRBJ2-7,TRBV2,13,NA,TGTGCCAGCATGAGGACTACCTCCTACGAGCAGTACTTC,CASMRTTSYEQYF
TRBD2,TRBJ2-5,TRBV5-1,15,NA,TGCGCCAGCAGCCTTGAACTAGCGGCAACGGGGACCCAGTACTTC,CASSLELAATGTQYF
NA,TRBJ2-7,TRBV4-1,17,NA,TGCGCCAGCAGCCAAGTAGGGACCGGCTTTTCCCCCTACGAGCAGTACTTC,CASSQVGTGFSPYEQYF
NA,TRBJ2-7,TRBV28,11,NA,TGTGCCAGCAGTTTAAGGGAGGTGCAGTACTTC,CASSLREVQYF
NA,TRBJ1-1,TRBV5-1,13,NA,TGCGCCAGCAGCTGGAATCCTGAAACTGAAGCTTTCTTT,CASSWNPETEAFF
TRBD1,TRBJ2-7,TRBV30,12,NA,TGTGCCTGGGACAGGGATTCCTACGAGCAGTACTTC,CAWDRDSYEQYF
TRBD2,TRBJ2-2,TRBV7-3,17,NA,TGTGCCAGCAGCTCAACGACTAGCGGAAGGAACACCGGGGAGCTGTTTTTT,CASSSTTSGRNTGELFF
TRBD1,TRBJ2-5,TRBV4-1,15,NA,TGCGCCAGCAGCCAAGGGACAGGTTACCAAGAGACCCAGTACTTC,CASSQGTGYQETQYF
TRBD1,TRBJ2-7,TRBV18,13,NA,TGTGCCAGCTCACGGACAGGCGACTACGAGCAGTACTTC,CASSRTGDYEQYF
TRBD1,TRBJ2-7,TRBV5-8,16,NA,TGTGCCAGCAGCTTGCCCTGGGACAGGGTTATCTACGAGCAGTACTTC,CASSLPWDRVIYEQYF
NA,TRBJ1-5,TRBV6-4,16,NA,TGTGCCAGCAGTGACTACGGGGGAAATAGCAATCAGCCCCAGCATTTT,CASSDYGGNSNQPQHF
NA,TRBJ1-1,TRBV7-2,17,NA,TGTGCCAGCAGCTCATCCTACGGGCAGGGCTATAACACTGAAGCTTTCTTT,CASSSSYGQGYNTEAFF
NA,TRBJ2-1,TRBV28,13,NA,TGTGCCAGCACCCCACAGATCTACAATGAGCAGTTCTTC,CASTPQIYNEQFF
TRBD1,TRBJ2-7,TRBV28,14,once,TGTGCCAGCAGTCCGACAGGGGGATTCTACGAGCAGTACTTC,CASSPTGGFYEQYF
NA,TRBJ2-7,TRBV23-1,17,NA,TGCGCCAGCAGTCAATCGATCCCTAAGGGGGGCAGAGACGAGCAGTACTTC,CASSQSIPKGGRDEQYF
NA,TRBJ1-1,TRBV6-5,14,NA,TGTGCCAGCAGGAATTCCAGGGCGACCACTGAAGCTTTCTTT,CASRNSRATTEAFF
TRBD1,TRBJ1-4,TRBV7-9,14,NA,TGTGCCAGCAACCGAGACAGGGGTAATGAAAAACTGTTTTTT,CASNRDRGNEKLFF
NA,TRBJ2-1,TRBV5-1,15,NA,TGCGCCAGCAGCTTGGTATTAGCGCCAACGCGTGAGCAGTTCTTC,CASSLVLAPTREQFF
TRBD1,TRBJ2-7,TRBV5-6,14,NA,TGTGCCAGCAGCTCGACAGGGGGAAGGTACGAGCAGTACTTC,CASSSTGGRYEQYF